Listed here is a single T cell receptor (beta chain). This clone's antigen is unknown. No base quality values were provided; no much bigger clone lies one nucleotide off. The data are from a study of post-analysis software for immune sequencing data (dated by TCRdb to 2013 to 2016). With respect to the entire study: Relapsing-remitting, secondary progressive and progressive-relapsing multiple sclerosis were recorded as disease courses, and subtype annotation was lacking for some patients. The patient repertoires were compared against about a dozen previously published healthy control repertoires obtained from donors aged 6 to 25 years. A subset of samples was prepared in parallel using single-end sample barcoding, then pooled and co-amplified after Illumina adapter ligation. Results the study describes overall, beyond this receptor: Direct clustering with F measure revealed strong co-clustering of samples prepared in the same batch, which led to a batch-effect correction. The control group was slightly older than the multiple sclerosis patient group. Patients showed significantly higher frequencies than controls for roughly 5 TRBV segments, among them TRBV5-6, TRBV5-1 and TRBV20-1. Normalized Chao1 diversity was significantly lower in multiple sclerosis patients than controls, suggesting substantial peripheral T-cell clonal expansion.

The library was prepared using PCR. Sequencer: Illumina HiSeq 2500. To reduce PCR and sequencing biases, unique molecular identifiers were incorporated into the TCR beta cDNA libraries. Per 1 to 10 million input T cells, 500,000 or so cDNA molecules were obtained, such that each molecule approximated one T cell. The patient libraries were prepared and sequenced with the same protocol used for the earlier healthy control dataset. Samples belonging to the same batch were prepared together, multiplexed and sequenced on a shared HiSeq lane. The original methods were these. Raw barcoded reads were processed with MIGEC, and single-read molecular identifier groups were discarded before consensus assembly and CDR3 extraction. Clonotype tables were post-analysed with VDJtools, normalizing diversity by down-sampling all datasets to the smallest sample size. In repertoire overlap clustering, CDR3 amino acid sequences, but not nucleotide sequences, were matched to correct batch-related cross-sample contamination. TCRdb reworked the public reads: Q25 trimming with fastp, MiXCR clone assembly, productive beta chains retained. CDR3 protein sequences are deduplicated, and each keeps its most common genes and DNA. Here the V and J calls rest on TCRdb's processing, not on the authors' analysis. The sample data list over 150,000 distinct CDR3 sequences, and around 28% of these were observed just once. The leading ten clones occupy approximately 1.4% of the sample.

To demonstrate the VDJtools post-analysis software, the study profiled TCR beta repertoires from the peripheral blood of around 13 young patients with multiple sclerosis. The multiple sclerosis patients were children and adolescents ranging in age from about 6 to 16 years. Trimming at the junction amounts to 4 bases on V and 3 bases on J, and the germline ends lie 15 bases apart. There are 15 amino acids in the CDR3, from cysteine to phenylalanine inclusive. The only DNA kept is the CDR3, 45 bases in frame from the first base. According to the germline V gene, CDR1 reads SGHRS and CDR2 reads YFSETQ.

This clonotype was sampled from a girl aged 5-17 years with multiple sclerosis. The sequencing sample was made of blood. Recombination linked TRBV5-1 to TRBJ2-3, and possibly TRBD2, on 5 matching bases. The DNA is as follows: TGCGCCAGCAGCCCAGGAGGTTCCCAGACAGATACGCAGTATTTT. This sequence encodes CASSPGGSQTDTQYF.